A selection of T cell receptor beta chains follows, all from one sample in a study of OX40 agonist ivuxolimab in advanced cancers. The protocol was immunoSEQ multiplex PCR, while the TCRdb copy is restricted to in-frame clones and leaves out a portion. The table records some 66,000 clones, approximately 89% of them present only once. The starting material was CD4+ or CD8+ T cells sorted from blood, obtained in a trial of the OX40 agonist ivuxolimab. The receptors originated from an adult with an advanced solid tumor such as melanoma, head and neck, liver or kidney cancer. Each CDR3 is given with its conserved first and last residue. Fields, in order: D gene, J gene, V gene, clone size, CDR3 length, CDR3 protein, CDR3 DNA. A D gene is named only where the DNA matches it firmly. Not every row has a clone size; where given, it reads once, few, many or a size class.

TRBD1	TRBJ1-5	TRBV7-9	-	18	CASSFSTGVLDYNQPQHF	TGTGCCAGCAGCTTCTCAACAGGGGTTCTAGACTATAATCAGCCCCAGCATTTT
-	TRBJ1-5	TRBV2	-	13	CASSPEGGQPQHF	TGTGCCAGCAGCCCCGAGGGTGGCCAGCCCCAGCATTTT
-	TRBJ2-5	TRBV5-1	-	11	CASSYQETQYF	TGCGCCAGTTCTTACCAAGAGACCCAGTACTTC
TRBD1	TRBJ2-6	TRBV5-4	-	17	CASSVGTAASGANVLTF	TGTGCCAGCAGCGTGGGGACAGCTGCCTCTGGGGCCAACGTCCTGACTTTC
-	TRBJ1-1	TRBV6-1	-	13	CASTAGLRAEAFF	TGTGCCAGCACCGCAGGGTTGCGCGCTGAAGCTTTCTTT
-	TRBJ2-7	TRBV7-6	-	11	CASSLGNEQYF	TGTGCCAGCAGCTTAGGTAACGAGCAGTACTTC
TRBD1	TRBJ2-1	TRBV11-1	-	12	CASSYDRDEQFF	TGTGCCAGCAGCTACGACAGGGATGAGCAGTTCTTC
TRBD2	TRBJ2-1	TRBV6-1	once	13	CASSWGTSGEQFF	TGTGCCAGCAGTTGGGGGACTAGCGGCGAGCAGTTCTTC
TRBD1	TRBJ1-1	TRBV19	-	15	CASSTITGGWTEAFF	TGTGCCAGTAGTACCATAACAGGGGGCTGGACTGAAGCTTTCTTT
TRBD1	TRBJ1-5	TRBV19	-	15	CASSSQGAGNQPQHF	TGTGCCAGTAGTAGCCAGGGGGCCGGGAATCAGCCCCAGCATTTT
-	TRBJ2-1	TRBV29-1	-	16	CSVAAGSRGHYNEQFF	TGCAGCGTTGCGGCCGGGTCGCGGGGGCACTACAATGAGCAGTTCTTC
-	TRBJ2-3	TRBV29-1	-	14	CSVKLGASTDTQYF	TGCAGCGTTAAGCTAGGGGCTAGCACAGATACGCAGTATTTT
-	TRBJ1-1	TRBV28	few	8	CANEGGQF	TGTGCCAACGAAGGGGGGCAGTTT
-	TRBJ1-1	TRBV5-1	once	14	CASSDRSGNTEAFF	TGCGCCAGCAGTGACAGATCTGGGAACACTGAAGCTTTCTTT
TRBD1	TRBJ1-1	TRBV6-6	-	14	CASSSQGTGAEAFF	TGTGCCAGCAGCTCACAGGGGACGGGGGCTGAAGCTTTCTTT
-	TRBJ1-5	TRBV6-5	-	13	CASSPSWAQPQHF	TGTGCCAGCAGTCCCTCCTGGGCACAGCCCCAGCATTTT
-	TRBJ2-5	TRBV6-1	-	15	CASSETQSGTETQYF	TGTGCCAGCAGTGAAACTCAATCCGGGACAGAGACCCAGTACTTC
TRBD1	TRBJ1-3	TRBV28	-	16	CASRELGQELRNTIYF	TGTGCCAGCAGAGAGCTAGGACAGGAGTTGAGAAACACCATATATTTT
TRBD1	TRBJ1-2	TRBV4-1	-	16	CASSHPGTGGTHGYTF	TGCGCCAGCAGCCACCCTGGAACAGGGGGCACCCATGGCTACACCTTC
TRBD1	TRBJ2-5	TRBV6-5	-	15	CASSYSTGTGQAQYF	TGTGCCAGCAGTTACTCGACGGGGACAGGGCAGGCCCAGTACTTC
-	TRBJ1-5	TRBV5-1	few	13	CASRLDSGQPQHF	TGCGCCAGCAGGCTTGACTCAGGTCAGCCCCAGCATTTT
-	TRBJ1-2	TRBV6-5	-	15	CASSYLDRLLDGYTF	TGTGCCAGCAGTTACCTAGACAGGTTGTTGGATGGCTACACCTTC
TRBD2	TRBJ2-1	TRBV28	-	16	CASSPGGAGGHNEQFF	TGTGCCAGCAGCCCCGGGGGAGCGGGGGGTCACAATGAGCAGTTCTTC
TRBD1	TRBJ1-2	TRBV2	-	14	CASTPDRGPYGYTF	TGTGCCAGCACCCCGGACAGGGGGCCTTATGGCTACACCTTC
TRBD1	TRBJ1-5	TRBV7-8	-	14	CASSPRRTGHPQHF	TGTGCCAGCAGCCCGAGACGGACAGGGCATCCCCAGCATTTT
-	TRBJ2-2	TRBV10-3	-	15	CAISGRNSSSGELFF	TGTGCCATCAGTGGACGGAACAGCTCTTCCGGGGAGCTGTTTTTT
-	TRBJ1-1	TRBV13	-	14	CASSPEPGQTEAFF	TGTGCCAGCAGCCCCGAGCCGGGTCAGACTGAAGCTTTCTTT
TRBD2	TRBJ2-5	TRBV19	-	17	CASKPSSGGAAGETQYF	TGTGCCAGTAAACCCTCTAGCGGGGGGGCAGCGGGAGAGACCCAGTACTTC
-	TRBJ1-5	TRBV23-1	-	19	CASSQSKGRRYYSNQPQHF	TGCGCCAGCAGTCAATCGAAGGGCAGGAGGTATTATAGCAATCAGCCCCAGCATTTT
-	TRBJ1-1	TRBV2	-	14	CASKGGSMNTEAFF	TGTGCCAGCAAGGGGGGGTCGATGAACACTGAAGCTTTCTTT
TRBD1	TRBJ1-2	TRBV2	-	11	CASRGQGGYTF	TGTGCCAGCAGGGGACAGGGTGGCTACACCTTC
TRBD2	TRBJ2-1	TRBV7-9	-	15	CASSLKQAGGREQFF	TGTGCCAGCAGCTTAAAGCAAGCGGGGGGCAGAGAGCAGTTCTTC
-	TRBJ1-2	TRBV2	-	12	CASMADSLGYTF	TGTGCCAGCATGGCGGACAGTCTCGGCTACACCTTC
TRBD2	TRBJ2-1	TRBV7-6	-	14	CASSSQTSSNEQFF	TGTGCCAGCAGCTCCCAGACTAGCTCTAATGAGCAGTTCTTC
-	TRBJ2-5	TRBV11-2	-	13	CASSLYYDETQYF	TGTGCCAGCAGCCTATACTATGACGAGACCCAGTACTTC
TRBD2	TRBJ2-5	TRBV11-3	-	16	CASSPLPGLAPETQYF	TGTGCCAGCAGCCCTCTCCCGGGACTAGCTCCAGAGACCCAGTACTTC
TRBD1	TRBJ1-5	TRBV6-6	-	16	CASSYSGRGGNQPQHF	TGTGCCAGCAGTTACTCGGGCAGGGGGGGCAATCAGCCCCAGCATTTT
TRBD1	TRBJ1-1	TRBV11-3	-	14	CASSRPGTGGEAFF	TGTGCCAGCAGCCGACCCGGGACAGGGGGCGAAGCTTTCTTT
TRBD1	TRBJ1-2	TRBV19	-	14	CASSAQQGSYGYTF	TGTGCCAGTAGTGCACAACAGGGGAGCTATGGCTACACCTTC
TRBD1	TRBJ1-6	TRBV11-2	-	16	CASRGTGTGLGSPLHF	TGTGCCAGCAGGGGCACCGGGACAGGGTTAGGTTCACCCCTCCACTTT
-	TRBJ2-3	TRBV21-1	medium-sized	13	CASRDKSTDTQYF	TGTGCCAGCCGGGACAAGAGCACAGATACGCAGTATTTT
TRBD2	TRBJ2-3	TRBV5-1	-	15	CASSWRAGGADTQYF	TGCGCCAGCAGCTGGCGGGCGGGGGGCGCAGATACGCAGTATTTT
-	TRBJ2-7	TRBV5-4	-	15	CASSLVGPSTYEQYF	TGTGCCAGCAGCTTGGTGGGGCCCTCTACCTACGAGCAGTACTTC
-	TRBJ2-7	TRBV6-5	-	13	CASSRTLSYEQYF	TGTGCCAGCAGTCGGACACTATCCTACGAGCAGTACTTC
-	TRBJ2-3	TRBV7-3	-	15	CASSLMGGWTDTQYF	TGTGCCAGCAGCTTAATGGGGGGCTGGACAGATACGCAGTATTTT